The T cell receptor beta chain under discussion was sequenced for a study of OX40 agonist ivuxolimab in advanced cancers. Looking at the study overall: Those enrolled were 82.7% male, with a mean age of 60 years and ages from about 20 to 79.

The V end was cut by 5 bases, the J end by 0 bases, with 11 bases between. Per the germline V gene, CDR1 is SGHTA and CDR2 is FQGNSA. The CDR3 is 15 amino acids. Blood specimens came from baseline, cycle 4 day 1, and cycle 7 day 1. Some clones are missing from TCRdb's copy, which holds only in-frame ones; the method was immunoSEQ multiplex PCR. The repertoire includes 61,000 or so clones, approximately 87% of them detected once, and about 2.1% sits in the top ten. V and J are TRBV7-2 and TRBJ1-3; perhaps TRBD1 as D (5 bases). The clonotype was recovered from an adult with an advanced solid tumor such as melanoma, head and neck, liver or kidney cancer. The source was CD4+ or CD8+ T cells sorted from blood, collected in a trial of the OX40 agonist ivuxolimab. CDR3 DNA sequence: TGTGCCAGCAGCGTTAGGGGCCTCTCTGGAAACACCATATATTTT. This sequence encodes CASSVRGLSGNTIYF. Combining the CDR3 with reference TRBV7-2 and TRBJ1-3 gives the whole variable domain GAGVSQSPSNKVTEKGKDVELRCDPISGHTALYWYRQSLGQGLEFLIYFQGNSAPDKSGLPSDRFSAERTGGSVSTLTIQRTQQEDSAVYLCASSVRGLSGNTIYFGEGSWLTVV.